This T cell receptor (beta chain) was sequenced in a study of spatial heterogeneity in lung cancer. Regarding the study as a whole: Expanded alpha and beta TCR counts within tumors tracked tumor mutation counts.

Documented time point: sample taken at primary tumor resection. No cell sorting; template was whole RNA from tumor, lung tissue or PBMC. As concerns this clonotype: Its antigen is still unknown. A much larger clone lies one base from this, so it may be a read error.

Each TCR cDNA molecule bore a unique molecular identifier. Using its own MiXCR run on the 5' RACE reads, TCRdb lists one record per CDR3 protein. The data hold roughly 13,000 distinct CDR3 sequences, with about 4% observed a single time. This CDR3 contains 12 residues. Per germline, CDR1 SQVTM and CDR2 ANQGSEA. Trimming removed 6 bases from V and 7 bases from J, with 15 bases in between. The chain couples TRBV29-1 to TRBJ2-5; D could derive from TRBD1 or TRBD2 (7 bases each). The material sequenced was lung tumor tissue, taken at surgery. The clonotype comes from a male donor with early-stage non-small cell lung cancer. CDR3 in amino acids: CSVHRGGGTQYF. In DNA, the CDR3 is TGCAGCGTACACAGGGGAGGGGGGACCCAGTACTTC.